This TCR beta chain was identified in a study of technical replicates of blood from a handful of donors. V lost 6 bases and J lost 5; bases outside the gene matches: 8. Germline assignment: CDR1 SGHTA and CDR2 FQGNSA. The CDR3 spans 15 residues. This clone appeared once. Generated by immunoSEQ multiplex PCR, the TCRdb table keeps only in-frame clones and is missing some. Among about 98,000 clones listed, approximately 96% were seen once. What was sequenced was T cells isolated from PBMCs. The sequence came from a human donor in good health. The chain carries TRBV7-2 and TRBJ2-1; TRBD1 agrees at 9 bases. CDR3 loop: CASSPDRGTHNEQFF. CDR3 DNA: TGTGCCAGCAGTCCCGACAGGGGGACCCACAATGAGCAGTTCTTC.